Listed below are T cell receptor beta chains from one sample, sequenced in a study of immune characterization of retroperitoneal liposarcoma. MiXCR was run by TCRdb on the PCR reads, yielding one entry per CDR3 protein. The data show 3,500 to 5,500 distinct CDR3 sequences, roughly a third seen once. The specimen sequenced was tumor tissue. Source of these receptors: a male donor with retroperitoneal liposarcoma. CDR3s leave out the opening cysteine and the closing phenylalanine or tryptophan. Fields, in order: CDR3 protein, J gene, V gene.

SVRGLAGGRFIQQQF | TRBJ2-1 | TRBV29-1
ASREGLAGGGEQF | . | TRBV7-9
ASSTSGPPYEQY | . | TRBV7-2
ASSLGVSQDTQY | TRBJ2-3 | TRBV12-3/TRBV12-4
ASSSGTGGTYNEQF | TRBJ2-1 | TRBV12-3/TRBV12-4
ASSPEYRVQETQY | TRBJ2-5 | TRBV5-5
ASSEAPGTSGATDTQY | TRBJ2-3 | TRBV6-1
ASSTEQGFLGETQY | TRBJ2-5 | TRBV5-1
ASSPPGTGGGEQY | . | TRBV6-1
ASTTRGLANYEQY | . | TRBV7-2
ASRSGGLSSYNEQF | TRBJ2-1 | TRBV6-1
ASSQGPGIEQF | TRBJ2-1 | TRBV4-2
ASSGSGRAHNEQF | . | TRBV6-6
ASSATRELF | TRBJ2-2 | TRBV12-3/TRBV12-4
ASSWLGYQETQY | TRBJ2-5 | TRBV11-1
ASSQVGGADTQY | TRBJ2-3 | TRBV4-1
ASGPTAYEQY | . | TRBV12-3/TRBV12-4
ASRLTGELYGYT | TRBJ1-2 | TRBV6-1
ASSPSAAGGYT | TRBJ1-2 | TRBV6-1
ASRQLTISYEQY | TRBJ2-7 | TRBV6-5
ASSLGARGTDTQY | TRBJ2-3 | TRBV7-2
ASSIPGDPNYEQY | . | TRBV19
ASSPTLGLEQY | TRBJ2-5 | TRBV7-2
ASSPTSSYNEQF | TRBJ2-1 | TRBV18
ASSTGTSGGRYNEQF | . | TRBV6-1
AWSPSNNEQF | TRBJ2-1 | TRBV30
ASSLMLSGELF | TRBJ2-2 | TRBV7-2
ASGDRDDTEAF | TRBJ1-1 | TRBV27
ASSLEGGFEQY | . | TRBV12-3/TRBV12-4
ASRPGQGPSEQY | TRBJ2-5 | TRBV12-3/TRBV12-4
ASSYQGSYEQY | TRBJ2-7 | TRBV6-6
ASSQEYRLAEYNEQF | TRBJ2-1 | TRBV14
ASSYTDRVGETQY | . | TRBV6-1
ASSFTAGGVGEQF | TRBJ2-1 | TRBV5-4
ASTGTGETEAF | TRBJ1-1 | TRBV12-3/TRBV12-4
ASSYGPLSKSGWLF | TRBJ2-2 | TRBV6-6
ASSLGGDLDNEQF | TRBJ2-1 | TRBV11-3
ASSVRATEVGEQY | TRBJ2-7 | TRBV7-8
ASSLPGTNEQF | TRBJ2-1 | TRBV11-3
ASSYGGTYEQY | . | TRBV6-6
ASSERAANYEQY | TRBJ2-7 | TRBV6-1